This T cell receptor (beta chain) was documented in a study of naive and memory T cell subsets. General study results and limits: Potentially, T cell activation and differentiation skew this RNA-based measurement.

This clonotype is termed medium-sized. Its antigen remains unknown. For blood and skin samples, reverse transcription used TCR alpha and beta constant primers. TCRdb used MiXCR to reprocess the UMI-ligation and nested PCR reads, holding one entry per CDR3 protein. Among 17,000 or so distinct CDR3 sequences listed, 7.5% to 10% were seen once. The treatment: skin biopsy from PPD injection site in Mantoux-positive individual. Input was about 1 to 1,100 ng of DNase-treated total RNA without cell sorting. The library had UMIs added by 3' ligation of an oligonucleotide to TCR cDNA. Tuberculin skin test biopsies were taken where PPD was injected in Mantoux-positive people. This CDR3 is 12 amino acids long. Germline assignment: CDR1 SQVTM and CDR2 ANQGSEA. V lost 7 bases and J 3 bases, leaving 10 bases between the germline ends.

The chain links TRBV29-1 to TRBJ2-1; TRBD1 might be the D (7 bases). The source was skin, collected from a tuberculin skin test site. This clonotype was sampled from an adult in good health. The CDR3 DNA reads TGCAGCGCGCGGGACAGCTACAATGAGCAGTTCTTC. It yields the protein CSARDSYNEQFF.